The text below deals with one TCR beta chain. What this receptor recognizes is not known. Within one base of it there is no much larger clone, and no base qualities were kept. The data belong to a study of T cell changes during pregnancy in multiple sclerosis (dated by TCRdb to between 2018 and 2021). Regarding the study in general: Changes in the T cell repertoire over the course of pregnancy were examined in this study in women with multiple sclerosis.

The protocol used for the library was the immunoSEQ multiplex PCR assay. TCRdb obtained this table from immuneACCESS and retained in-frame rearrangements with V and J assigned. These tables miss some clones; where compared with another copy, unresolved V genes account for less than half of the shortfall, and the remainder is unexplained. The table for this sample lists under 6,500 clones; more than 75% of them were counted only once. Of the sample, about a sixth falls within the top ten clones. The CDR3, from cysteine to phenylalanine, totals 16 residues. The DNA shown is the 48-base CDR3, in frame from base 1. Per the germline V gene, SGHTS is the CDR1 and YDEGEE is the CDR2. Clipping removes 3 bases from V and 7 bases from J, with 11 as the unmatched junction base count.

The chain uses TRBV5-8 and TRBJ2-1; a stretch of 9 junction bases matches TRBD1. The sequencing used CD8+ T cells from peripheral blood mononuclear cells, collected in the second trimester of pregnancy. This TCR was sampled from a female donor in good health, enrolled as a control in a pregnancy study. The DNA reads TGTGCCAGCAGCTCTTTCGTCCGGACAGGGGAGAATGAGCAGTTCTTC. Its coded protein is CASSSFVRTGENEQFF.